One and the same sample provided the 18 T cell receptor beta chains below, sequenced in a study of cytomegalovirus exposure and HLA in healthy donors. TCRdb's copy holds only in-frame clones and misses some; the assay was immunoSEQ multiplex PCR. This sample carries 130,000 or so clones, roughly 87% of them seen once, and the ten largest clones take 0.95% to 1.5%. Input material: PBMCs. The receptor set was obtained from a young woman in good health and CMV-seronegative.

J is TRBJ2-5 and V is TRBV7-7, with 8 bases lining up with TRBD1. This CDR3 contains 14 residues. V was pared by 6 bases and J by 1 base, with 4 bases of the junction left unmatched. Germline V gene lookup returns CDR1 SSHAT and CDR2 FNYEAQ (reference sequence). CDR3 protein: CASSPTGAQETQYF. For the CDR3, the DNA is TGTGCCAGCAGTCCGACAGGGGCCCAAGAGACCCAGTACTTC.

As DNA, the CDR3 is TGTGCCAGCAGTTTAAGGGGGGGTTCAGATACGCAGTATTTT. Its protein is CASSLRGGSDTQYF. The chain links TRBV27 to TRBJ2-3; D is possibly TRBD2 (7 bases). Germline V gene sequence: CDR1 MNHEY, CDR2 SMNVEV (reference sequence). Trimming left V 2 bases short and J 4 bases short, with 10 bases between. The CDR3 extends over 14 amino acids.

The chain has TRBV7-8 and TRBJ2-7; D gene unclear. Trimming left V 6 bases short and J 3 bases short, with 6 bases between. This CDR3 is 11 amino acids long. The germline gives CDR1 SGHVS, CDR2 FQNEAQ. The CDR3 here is CASSLNYEQYF. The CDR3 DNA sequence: TGTGCCAGCAGTCTTAACTACGAGCAGTACTTC.

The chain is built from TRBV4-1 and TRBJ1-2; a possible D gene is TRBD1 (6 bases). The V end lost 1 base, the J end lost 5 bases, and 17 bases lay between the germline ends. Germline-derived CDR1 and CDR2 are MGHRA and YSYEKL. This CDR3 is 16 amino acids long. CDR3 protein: CASSQALRGGRYGYTF. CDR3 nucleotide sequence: TGCGCCAGCAGCCAAGCCCTCAGGGGAGGGAGATATGGCTACACCTTC.

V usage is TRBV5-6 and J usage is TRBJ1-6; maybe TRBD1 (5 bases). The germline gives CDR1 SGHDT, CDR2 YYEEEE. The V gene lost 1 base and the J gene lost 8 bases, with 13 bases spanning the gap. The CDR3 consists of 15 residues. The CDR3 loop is CASSLWGGSDSPLHF. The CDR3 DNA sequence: TGTGCCAGCAGCTTGTGGGGGGGGTCGGATTCACCCCTCCACTTT.

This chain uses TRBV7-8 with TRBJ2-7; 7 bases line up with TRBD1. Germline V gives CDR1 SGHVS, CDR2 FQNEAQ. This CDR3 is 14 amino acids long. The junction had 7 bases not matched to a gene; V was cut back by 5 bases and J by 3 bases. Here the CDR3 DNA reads TGTGCCAGCAGCCCTAGACAGGGTCTCTACGAGCAGTACTTC. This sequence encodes CASSPRQGLYEQYF.

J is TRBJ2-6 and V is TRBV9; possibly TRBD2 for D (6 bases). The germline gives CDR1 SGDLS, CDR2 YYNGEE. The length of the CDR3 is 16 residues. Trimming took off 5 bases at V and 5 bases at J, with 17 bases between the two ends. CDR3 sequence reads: CASSERAGGWANVLTF. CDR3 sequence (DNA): TGTGCCAGCAGTGAACGGGCCGGGGGTTGGGCCAACGTCCTGACTTTC.

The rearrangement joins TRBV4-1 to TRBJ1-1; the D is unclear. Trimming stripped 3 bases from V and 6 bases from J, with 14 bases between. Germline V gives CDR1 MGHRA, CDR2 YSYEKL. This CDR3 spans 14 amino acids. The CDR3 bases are TGCGCCAGCAGCCAGAGGGTCGATCGGCCTGAAGCTTTCTTT. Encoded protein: CASSQRVDRPEAFF.

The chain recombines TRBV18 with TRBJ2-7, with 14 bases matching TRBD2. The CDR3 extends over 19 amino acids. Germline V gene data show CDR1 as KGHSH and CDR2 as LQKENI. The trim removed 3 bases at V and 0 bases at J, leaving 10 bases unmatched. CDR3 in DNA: TGTGCCAGCTCACCCAGGCCGGGACTAGCGGGGGACAGCTCCTACGAGCAGTACTTC. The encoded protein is CASSPRPGLAGDSSYEQYF.

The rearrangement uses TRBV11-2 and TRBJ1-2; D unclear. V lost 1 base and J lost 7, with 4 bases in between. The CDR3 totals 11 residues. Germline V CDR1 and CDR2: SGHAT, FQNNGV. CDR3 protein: CASSLGSGYTF. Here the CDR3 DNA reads TGTGCCAGCAGCTTAGGGAGTGGCTACACCTTC.

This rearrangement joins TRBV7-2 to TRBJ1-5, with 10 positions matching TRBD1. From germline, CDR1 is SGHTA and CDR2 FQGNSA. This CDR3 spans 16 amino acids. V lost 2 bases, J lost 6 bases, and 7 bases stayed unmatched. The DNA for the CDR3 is TGTGCCAGCAGCTTACAAGACAGGGGGCTCGGTCAGCCCCAGCATTTT. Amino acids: CASSLQDRGLGQPQHF.

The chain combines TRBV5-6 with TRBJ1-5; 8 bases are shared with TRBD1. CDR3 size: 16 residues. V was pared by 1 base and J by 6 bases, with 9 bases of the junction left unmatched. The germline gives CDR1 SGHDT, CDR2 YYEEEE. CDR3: CASSLRVGQVPQPQHF. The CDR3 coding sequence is TGTGCCAGCAGCTTGCGGGTGGGACAGGTCCCTCAGCCCCAGCATTTT.

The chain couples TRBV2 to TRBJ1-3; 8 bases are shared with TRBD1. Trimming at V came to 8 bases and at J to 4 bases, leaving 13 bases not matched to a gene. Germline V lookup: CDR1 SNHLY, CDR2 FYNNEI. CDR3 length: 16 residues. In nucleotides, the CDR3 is TGTGCCAGCCGACAGGGGCTAGATCCCCGGGGAAACACCATATATTTT. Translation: CASRQGLDPRGNTIYF.

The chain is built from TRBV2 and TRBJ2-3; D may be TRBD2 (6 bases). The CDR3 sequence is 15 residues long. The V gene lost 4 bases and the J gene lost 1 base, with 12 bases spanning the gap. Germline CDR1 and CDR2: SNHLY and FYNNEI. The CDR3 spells CASSGPGLRTDTQYF. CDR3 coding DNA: TGTGCCAGCAGTGGACCGGGACTCCGCACAGATACGCAGTATTTT. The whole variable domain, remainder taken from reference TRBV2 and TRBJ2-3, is EPEVTQTPSHQVTQMGQEVILRCVPISNHLYFYWYRQILGQKVEFLVSFYNNEISEKSEIFDDQFSVERPDGSNFTLKIRSTKLEDSAMYFCASSGPGLRTDTQYFGPGTRLTVL.

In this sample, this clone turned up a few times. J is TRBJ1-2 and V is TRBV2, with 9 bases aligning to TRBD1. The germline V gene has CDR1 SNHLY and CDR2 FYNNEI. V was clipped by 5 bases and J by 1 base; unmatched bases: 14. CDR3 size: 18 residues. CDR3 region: CASSPAGTGPIINYGYTF. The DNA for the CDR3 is TGTGCCAGCAGTCCCGCCGGGACAGGGCCAATTATTAACTATGGCTACACCTTC. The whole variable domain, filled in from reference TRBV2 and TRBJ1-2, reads EPEVTQTPSHQVTQMGQEVILRCVPISNHLYFYWYRQILGQKVEFLVSFYNNEISEKSEIFDDQFSVERPDGSNFTLKIRSTKLEDSAMYFCASSPAGTGPIINYGYTFGSGTRLTVV.

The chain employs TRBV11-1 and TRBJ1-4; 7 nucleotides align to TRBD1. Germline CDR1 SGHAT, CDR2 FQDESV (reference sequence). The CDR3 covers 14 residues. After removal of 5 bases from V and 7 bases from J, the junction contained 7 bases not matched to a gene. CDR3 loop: CASSQGGASEKLFF. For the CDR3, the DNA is TGTGCCAGCAGCCAAGGGGGCGCGTCTGAAAAACTGTTTTTT.

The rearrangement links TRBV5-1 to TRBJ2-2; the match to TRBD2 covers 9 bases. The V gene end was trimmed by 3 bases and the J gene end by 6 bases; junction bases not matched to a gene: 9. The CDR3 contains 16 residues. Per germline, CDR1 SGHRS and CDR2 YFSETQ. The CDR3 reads CASSSAGGWRAGELFF. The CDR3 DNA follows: TGCGCCAGCAGCTCAGCGGGGGGCTGGAGGGCCGGGGAGCTGTTTTTT. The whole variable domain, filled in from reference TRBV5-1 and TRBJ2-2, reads KAGVTQTPRYLIKTRGQQVTLSCSPISGHRSVSWYQQTPGQGLQFLFEYFSETQRNKGNFPGRFSGRQFSNSRSEMNVSTLELGDSALYLCASSSAGGWRAGELFFGEGSRLTVL.

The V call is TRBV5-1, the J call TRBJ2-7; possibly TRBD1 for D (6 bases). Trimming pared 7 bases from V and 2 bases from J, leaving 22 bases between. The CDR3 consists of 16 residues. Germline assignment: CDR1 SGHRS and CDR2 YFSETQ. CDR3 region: CASDIIPGQRAYEQYF. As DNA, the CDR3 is TGCGCCAGCGACATAATCCCGGGACAACGGGCCTACGAGCAGTACTTC.